The T cell receptor (beta chain) described here comes from a study of CD4 T cells in relation to SARS-CoV-2 and coronaviruses listed by TCRdb under 2021. Study-wide context: HLA restriction was mapped for shared crossreactive spike epitopes using patient-derived lymphoblastoid cell lines. The Adaptive Biotechnologies TCR-sequencing kit was used to sequence samples from a few pre-COVID donors and the naive versus memory experiments, while other data came from Illumina-based sequencing. For other donors in the study, expansion assays were sequenced with a different, Illumina-based TCR-beta assay. At the level of individual TCR clonotypes, the study evaluated whether memory CD4+ T cells crossreact between the spike proteins of SARS-CoV-2 and those of common cold coronaviruses. Overall study results and their limits: Around 65% of donors had memory CD4+ clonotypes that crossrecognized SARS-CoV-2 and at least one common cold coronavirus spike. Sequencing naive versus memory cells indicated that the assay picks up memory recall responses, not primary responses primed during culture. Crossreactive clones showed significantly weaker SARS-CoV-2-driven expansion than monoreactive clones, consistent with antigenic imprinting. Because the crossreactivity analysis focused on spike protein, crossreactivity against other viral proteins was not assessed. Because no donor provided both pre-pandemic and post-infection samples, tracing the source of pre-existing responses was limited. Small numbers of patients and of tested TCRs were a limitation of the study.

CD4+ T cells from unexposed donors were collected before the COVID-19 pandemic (2011-2018). To separate naive from memory CD4+ T cells, cryopreserved PBMCs first underwent CD4 enrichment and then EasySep naive CD4+ T cell enrichment. The leukapheresis product used for the unexposed donors was purchased from a commercial source. Ficoll-Paque PLUS gradient centrifugation was used to isolate PBMCs from leukapheresis product or whole blood. PBMCs were either cryopreserved at -140 degrees C or used fresh in the expansion assay. The QIAamp Micro DNA Kit was used to extract genomic DNA from the CD4+ T cells. Turning to this clone: Its cognate antigen has yet to be identified. Qualities for individual bases were not recorded, and no much larger clone is one base off.

The CDR1 and CDR2 encoded by the germline V gene are MGHDK and SYGVNS. The CDR3 holds 13 amino acids from the cysteine to the phenylalanine. The read is trimmed to its CDR3 DNA, 39 bases read in frame from base 1. V is shortened by 6 bases, J by 5 bases, and the region joining them spans 12 bases. DNA from uncultured naive and memory CD4+ T cells underwent immunoSEQ TCR-beta sequencing at deep resolution. Regarding the original processing steps: During preprocessing, nonproductive sequences were removed, along with CDR3s that did not begin with C, did not end with F or W, or were shorter than 7 amino acids. Cultured and uncultured naive and memory CD4+ repertoires were searched for previously identified spike- and CEF-reactive CDR3s. CDR3 homology was measured as pairwise Levenshtein distance, computed with the stringdist R package after trimming three terminal residues from each end. In TCRdb, the immuneACCESS table is reduced to in-frame sequences with V and J assigned. These tables do not hold every clone; where another copy was compared, an unresolved V gene accounts for under half, and the others remain unexplained. The V and J calls and clone size come from that table; D and trimming were worked out from the DNA. The sample table shows under 90,000 clones, and 90% to 95% are seen once. Approximately 0.25% of the sample belongs to the ten largest clones.

The chain is assembled from TRBV25-1 and TRBJ2-3; TRBD2 is perhaps the D gene, given 5 matching bases. The source of this sequence is a human donor in good health. The sequenced sample consisted of naive CD4+ T cells from PBMCs. According to the study, the label for this sample's cell subset or site signals: naive CD4+ T cells isolated by negative enrichment. At the DNA level, the sequence is TGTGCCAGCAGACCTTGGGCGGGAGATACGCAGTATTTT. Translated, it gives CASRPWAGDTQYF.